A single sample gave rise to the 6 T cell receptor beta chains below, sequenced in a study of beta chain features in type 1 diabetes. Of the isolated RNA, all was reverse transcribed, and so the sequenced material was expressed TCRB transcripts. TCRdb's copy holds only in-frame clones and misses some; the assay was immunoSEQ multiplex PCR. The sample has hundreds of thousands of clones, around an eighth seen once. Study outcomes and limitations: Shorter TCRB CDR3s, moderately but significantly so, were found in Type 1 diabetes patients in all four CD4+ subsets.

Which antigens these TCRs recognize remains unknown. Sequenced material: naive CD4+ T cells from blood. These receptors all come from a man between 18 and 35 years old with type 1 diabetes.

This chain uses TRBV5-1 with TRBJ2-5; D is perhaps TRBD2 (5 bases). The CDR3 is 15 amino acids. Between the trimmed V and J ends, which lost 0 bases and 5 bases, there was a span of 14 bases. Germline values: CDR1 SGHRS, CDR2 YFSETQ. The CDR3 loop reads CASSLDLRAGETQYF. The CDR3 DNA is TGCGCCAGCAGCTTGGATTTGAGGGCGGGTGAGACCCAGTACTTC.

This clone was seen only a few times. Other nucleotide sequences from this sample produce the same CDR3. The chain joins TRBV30 to TRBJ2-7, with D unclear. Germline V lookup: CDR1 GTSNPN, CDR2 SVGIG (reference sequence). Trimming pared 5 bases from V and 3 bases from J, leaving 8 bases between. The CDR3 covers 11 residues. The CDR3 DNA reads as TGTGCCTGGTCGGGCGGCTACGAGCAGTACTTC. Its translation is CAWSGGYEQYF.

CDR3 amino acids: CASSLRRPQSPLYEQYF. The CDR3 DNA reads TGTGCCAGCAGCTTGCGCAGGCCGCAGTCCCCTCTCTACGAGCAGTACTTC. J is TRBJ2-7 and V is TRBV5-6; D gene uncertain. Germline CDR1 and CDR2: SGHDT and YYEEEE. V was clipped by 1 base and J by 3 bases, with 20 bases between them. The CDR3 is made up of 17 amino acids.

This clone showed up just a few times. This chain joins TRBV5-4 and TRBJ2-7, with 11 nucleotides matching TRBD1. Germline CDR1 and CDR2: SGHNT and YYREEE (reference sequence). Trimming cost V 4 bases and J 5 bases; bases outside gene matches: 8. The CDR3 has 15 residues. The CDR3 bases are TGTGCCAGCAGCCCCGGACAGGGGGCTACCCACGAGCAGTACTTC. Its translation: CASSPGQGATHEQYF.

This chain connects TRBV30 to TRBJ1-1, with 9 nucleotides matching TRBD1. This CDR3 comprises 13 residues. The ends lost 4 bases at V and 3 bases at J; junction bases unmatched: 3. Germline values: CDR1 GTSNPN, CDR2 SVGIG (reference sequence). CDR3 in DNA: TGTGCCTGGACGGGACAGGGTTACACTGAAGCTTTCTTT. Protein product: CAWTGQGYTEAFF.

V usage is TRBV5-4 and J usage is TRBJ2-4; 12 bases map to TRBD2. Germline-derived CDR1 and CDR2 are SGHNT and YYREEE (reference sequence). V lost 4 bases, J lost 1 base, and 9 bases stayed unmatched. There are 18 residues in the CDR3. The CDR3 reads CASSPRGLAGGAKNIQYF. CDR3 nucleotide sequence: TGTGCCAGCAGCCCACGTGGGCTAGCGGGGGGGGCCAAAAACATTCAGTACTTC.